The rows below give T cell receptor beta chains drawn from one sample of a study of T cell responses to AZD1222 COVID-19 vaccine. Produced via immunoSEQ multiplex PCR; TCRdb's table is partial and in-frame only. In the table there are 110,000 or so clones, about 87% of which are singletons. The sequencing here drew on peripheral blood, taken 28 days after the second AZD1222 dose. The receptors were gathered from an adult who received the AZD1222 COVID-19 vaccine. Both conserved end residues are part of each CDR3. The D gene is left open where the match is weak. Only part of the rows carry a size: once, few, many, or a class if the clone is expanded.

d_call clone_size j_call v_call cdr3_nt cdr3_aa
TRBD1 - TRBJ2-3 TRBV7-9 TGTGCCAGCAGCTCGGCAGGGGGATCAGATACGCAGTATTTT CASSSAGGSDTQYF
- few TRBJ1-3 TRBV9 TGTGCCAGCAGCCCGGCTGTCTCTGGAAACACCATATATTTT CASSPAVSGNTIYF
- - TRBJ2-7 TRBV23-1 TGCGCCACTGAAGGAGAGCAGTACTTC CATEGEQYF
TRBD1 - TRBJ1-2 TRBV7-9 TGTGCCAGCAGCTCGCGACAGGGGGGCAACTATGGCTACACCTTC CASSSRQGGNYGYTF
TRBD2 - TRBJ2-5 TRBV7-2 TGTGCCAGCAGCCCGAAGCTGACTAGCGGGGGGGCGGGGGAGACCCAGTACTTC CASSPKLTSGGAGETQYF
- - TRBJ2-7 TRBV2 TGTGCCAGCAGTGATGGAATATCCGAGCAGTACTTC CASSDGISEQYF
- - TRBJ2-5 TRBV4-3 TGCGCCAGCAGCCAAGGTCTAGGGGGAGAGACCCAGTACTTC CASSQGLGGETQYF
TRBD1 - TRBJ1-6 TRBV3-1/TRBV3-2 TGTGCCAGCAGCCAAGGCCAGGGGGCCGGGGCCCTCCACTTT CASSQGQGAGALHF
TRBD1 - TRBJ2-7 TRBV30 TGTGCCTGGAATATGGGCAGGGGGCGCAGGGAAGGGTCCTACGAGCAGTACTTC CAWNMGRGRREGSYEQYF
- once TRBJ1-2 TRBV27 TGTGCCAGCAGTCCTGGACCTTACTATGGCTACACCTTC CASSPGPYYGYTF
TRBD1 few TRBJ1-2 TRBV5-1 TGCGCCAGCAGCTTGGGACAGGGGGATGGCTACACCTTC CASSLGQGDGYTF
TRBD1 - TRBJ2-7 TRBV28 TGTGCCAGCAGCGAAATTTGGACAGGGCGGCACGAGCAGTACTTC CASSEIWTGRHEQYF
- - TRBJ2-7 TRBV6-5 TGTGCCAGCAGTTTCTTCGGGGAGTGGGCCTACGAGCAGTACTTC CASSFFGEWAYEQYF
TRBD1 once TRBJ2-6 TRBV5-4 TGTGCCAGCAGCTCAACGACAGGGCAAGGGGCCAACGTCCTGACTTTC CASSSTTGQGANVLTF
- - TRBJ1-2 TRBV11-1 TGTGCCAGCAGCTCGGGACCGGGGGATGGCTACACCTTC CASSSGPGDGYTF
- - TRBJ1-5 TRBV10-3 TGTGCCATCAGTGACCGGGACAATCAGCCCCAGCATTTT CAISDRDNQPQHF
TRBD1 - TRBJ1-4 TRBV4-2 TGTGCCAGCAGCCAAGCCGGGACAGGGTTTGAAAAACTGTTTTTT CASSQAGTGFEKLFF
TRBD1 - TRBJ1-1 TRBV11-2 TGTGCCAGCAGCTTAGAAGTCGGTGGGACAGTTAACACTGAAGCTTTCTTT CASSLEVGGTVNTEAFF
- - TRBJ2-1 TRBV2 TGTGCCAGCAGTGAAGTAAGCGATCATGAGCAGTTCTTC CASSEVSDHEQFF